This paragraph reports one TCR beta chain. This clonotype came up once. Its antigen target is currently unknown. No base quality information exists; no much larger clone differs at one position. The data were taken from a study of blood T cells in healthy people across ages (dated by TCRdb to between 2014 and 2017). Context from the whole study: In model experiments, template switching captured roughly one uniquely barcoded TCR beta cDNA molecule for every two T cells. Age-related changes in TCR beta repertoire diversity were measured in the study by deep sequencing normalized with unique cDNA molecular identifiers. The donors were divided into four age groups: young (average around 16 years), middle-aged (roughly 42), aged (roughly 60) and long-lived (82). Donors of different ages were randomly distributed across sequencing lanes to avoid experimental bias. Two additional independent replicas of 1 million unique cDNA reads from the same blood draw were analyzed for two donors (one aged 18 to 30 and one aged 80 or older).

The CDR1 and CDR2 encoded by the germline V gene (reference sequence) are DFQATT and SNEGSKA. The CDR3 runs 12 residues from the cysteine to the phenylalanine. The DNA shown is the 36-base CDR3, in frame from base 1. V is trimmed back by 5 bases and J by 7 bases, and the junction contains 5 bases that no gene match accounts for. The study at large found these results: Conclusive comparison of naive and antigen-experienced compartments was prevented by the profiling of bulk unsorted PBMCs. As age increased, observed TCR beta diversity per million T cells dropped in a roughly linear way, and a significant reduction was already evident by age around 41. The long-lived group showed more naive CD4+ T cells, fewer expanded clones and increased TCR diversity than the aged group, suggesting age selection. Because the CMV infection status of the donors was unknown, age-related changes in expanded clonotypes may potentially have been confounded. Estimates of total diversity from one million sequenced T cells were regarded as lower bounds and underestimates. A strong correlation was found between observed TCR beta diversity and the percentage of naive T cells measured by flow cytometry.

The donors were roughly 39 Caucasian individuals from Russia, aged 6 to 90 years, who were systemically healthy. Each donor gave approximately 9.3 milliliters of peripheral blood, collected into EDTA-treated Vacutainer tubes. Ficoll-Paque density-gradient centrifugation was used to isolate PBMCs, with at least 7 million obtained per sample. Total RNA, at least 5 micrograms per sample, was extracted from PBMCs with Trizol reagent. Naive CD45RAhigh/CD27high T cell percentages were measured by flow cytometry on a PBMC aliquot from every donor. Library construction relied on 5' RACE. TCRdb lists the instrument as Illumina HiSeq 2500. The second PCR ran for roughly 7 to 11 cycles and used a J-beta primer mix along with a sample-barcoded 5' primer. Each TCR beta cDNA molecule received a unique molecular identifier from a template-switch 5' adaptor carrying 12 random nucleotides. Each sample yielded at least 2.5 million CDR3-containing paired-end reads. The Mint cDNA synthesis kit, primed by a TRBC-specific oligonucleotide, was used to synthesize first-strand cDNA from all RNA. After uracil-DNA glycosylase treatment, a first 18-cycle PCR used universal primers M1SS and BC2_uni_R on all cDNA. Under the source paper's analysis protocol: Normalization of each sample was performed by random selection of 1 million high-quality reads, each carrying a distinct molecular identifier. Instead of being binned into consensus sequences, reads with shared molecular identifiers were discarded. MiTCR, with a Q25 quality threshold and the strictest error-elimination algorithm, was used for CDR3 identification, clonotype clustering and error correction. A nonparametric unseen species model using Euler transformation provided a lower-bound estimate of total TCR beta diversity. Using fastp trimming at Q25 and MiXCR clonotype assembly, TCRdb reanalyzed the public sequencing data and kept in-frame beta chains. Under each unique CDR3 protein, matching rows form one entry showing the most common genes and DNA. The V and J calls reflect TCRdb's pipeline rather than the authors' work. This sample has around 1.1 million distinct CDR3 sequences in its table, and roughly two fifths of those were observed once. Together, the top ten hold about an eighth of the sample.

The TCR comes from a man between 18 and 29 years old in good health. The chain is made from TRBV20-1 and TRBJ2-7; TRBD2 fits 10 bases in the junction. The sequenced sample was blood. The DNA sequence is given as TGCAGTGCTGGGACTAGCGCCGGAGAGCAGTACTTC. This is translated as CSAGTSAGEQYF.